This T cell receptor (beta chain) was captured in a study of naive and memory T cell subsets. Separate alpha and beta amplification began at the second PCR step. Cells stained for CD3, CD4, CD8, CD45RA and CD27 were sorted into four subsets. This clonotype was counted at least ten times. Germline V CDR1 and CDR2: MNHNY, SVGAGI (reference sequence). V shed 6 bases and J 3 bases; nucleotides not matched to a gene: 5. The CDR3 covers 15 residues. Two oligonucleotides, mixed equimolar, formed the beta constant-region primer covering TRBC1 and TRBC2. TCRdb redid the calling of the UMI-ligation and nested PCR reads with MiXCR, one entry per CDR3 protein. The sample consists of approximately 82,000 distinct CDR3 sequences, about 6.5% of them appearing once.

The rearrangement joins TRBV6-6 to TRBJ1-3, with 10 bases aligning to TRBD1. Sequenced sample: central memory CD4+ T cells from blood. This TCR derives from a human donor in good health. CDR3 sequence: CASRSGTGDGNTIYF. CDR3 nucleotides: TGTGCCAGCAGGTCCGGGACAGGGGATGGAAACACCATATATTTT.